A selection of T cell receptor beta chains follows, all from one sample in a study of shared clonotypes between healthy human individuals. TCRdb's copy holds only in-frame clones and misses some; the assay was immunoSEQ multiplex PCR. The sample yields 2.3 million or so clones, more than 80% seen once. What was sequenced was naive CD4+ T cells from PBMCs. These receptors came from a man between 18 and 29 years old in good health. Some clones in this sample may be carry-over from other donors' samples. CDR3s include the opening cysteine and the closing phenylalanine or tryptophan. The order of the fields is CDR3 length, D gene, J gene, clone size, V gene, CDR3 DNA, CDR3 protein. D genes are given only for firm matches. The listing skips clone size in some rows; elsewhere it reads once, few, many or a size class.

13	-	TRBJ2-3	-	TRBV6-1	TGTGCAGAAAAAGGGGGGGACCAGGATACGCAGTATTTT	CAEKGGDQDTQYF
15	TRBD1	TRBJ2-7	-	TRBV7-8	TGTGCCAGCAGCACACGGACAGGGGACTCCTACGAGCAGTACTTC	CASSTRTGDSYEQYF
15	TRBD1	TRBJ1-2	-	TRBV4-3	TGCGCCAGCAGTCAGGGGGCCGCCGCGAACTATGGCTACACCTTC	CASSQGAAANYGYTF
13	-	TRBJ2-3	-	TRBV19	TGTGCCAGTAGTGCCCAGGTACGGGATACGCAGTATTTT	CASSAQVRDTQYF
14	-	TRBJ2-7	-	TRBV7-2	TGTGCCAGCAGCCCTAGGGTGAGCTCCTACGAGCAGTACTTC	CASSPRVSSYEQYF
14	TRBD1	TRBJ1-1	-	TRBV27	TGTGCCAGCAGGATGGGACAGGGGAACACTGAAGCTTTCTTT	CASRMGQGNTEAFF
18	TRBD1	TRBJ1-3	once	TRBV18	TGTGCCAGCTCTCCCGGACAGGGGGGCGTTGCCTCTGGAAACACCATATATTTT	CASSPGQGGVASGNTIYF
13	-	TRBJ2-7	-	TRBV6-1	TGTGCCAGCGCTCTCTGGGGGGAGGTTGAAGAGTACTTC	CASALWGEVEEYF
15	-	TRBJ1-1	-	TRBV7-2	TGTGCCAGCAGCTTCTTCGGGAGCATGAACACTGAAGCTTTCTTT	CASSFFGSMNTEAFF
15	TRBD2	TRBJ2-2	-	TRBV6-4	TGTGCCAGCAGAGGACTAGCGGGAGACACCGGGGAGCTGTTTTTT	CASRGLAGDTGELFF
15	-	TRBJ2-1	-	TRBV14	TGTGCCAGCGGCCCTCTTGACGGGAGAAGCGATGAGCAGTTCTTC	CASGPLDGRSDEQFF
15	-	TRBJ2-1	-	TRBV4-2	TGTGCCAGCAGCCAAGACAGGAGCTCCTACAATGAGCAGTTCTTC	CASSQDRSSYNEQFF
15	TRBD1	TRBJ1-3	-	TRBV25-1	TGTGCCAGCAGTGAACCGGGGACAGGGGGCAACACCATATATTTT	CASSEPGTGGNTIYF
9	-	TRBJ1-2	-	TRBV20-1	TGCAGTGCTAGGGGGACCTACACCTTC	CSARGTYTF
12	-	TRBJ2-5	-	TRBV6-5	TGTGCCAGCAGCCCCCCCTTGGGGACCCAGTACTTC	CASSPPLGTQYF
14	-	TRBJ2-5	-	TRBV19	TGTGCCAGTAGTATAAGGGGACCCGAGGAGACCCAGTACTTC	CASSIRGPEETQYF
12	-	TRBJ2-7	-	TRBV19	TGTGCCAGTAGTAGGTCCGGCTACGGGCAGTACTTC	CASSRSGYGQYF
15	TRBD2	TRBJ2-3	once	TRBV11-2	TGTGCCAGCAGCGAGAAGGGAGGGGTAACAGATACGCAGTATTTT	CASSEKGGVTDTQYF
14	-	TRBJ2-1	-	TRBV7-6	TGTGCCAGCAGCCCGAGGACAGGGAGGGATGAGCAGTTCTTC	CASSPRTGRDEQFF
13	TRBD1	TRBJ1-1	-	TRBV19	TGTGCCAGTAGTCCACAGGGGAGACCTGAAGCTTTCTTT	CASSPQGRPEAFF
11	-	TRBJ2-5	-	TRBV30	TGTGCCTGGACTAAAAAAGAGACCCAGTACTTC	CAWTKKETQYF
15	TRBD1	TRBJ2-7	-	TRBV10-2	TGCGCCAGCAGTGGGACGGGACAGGGGGCCTTCGAGCAGTACTTC	CASSGTGQGAFEQYF
11	-	TRBJ1-1	-	TRBV6-6	TGTGCCAGCACCGGACAGCTCAGAGCTTTCTTT	CASTGQLRAFF
15	TRBD1	TRBJ2-3	-	TRBV5-1	TGCGCCAGCAGCAAGGGGGCGTCCGTCACAGATACGCAGTATTTT	CASSKGASVTDTQYF
14	-	TRBJ1-2	-	TRBV28	TGTGCCAGCAGTTCACTGACACTTAACTATGGCTACACCTTC	CASSSLTLNYGYTF
13	-	TRBJ1-1	once	TRBV11-2	TGTGCCAGCGGACGGACCAGGCGGACTGAAGCTTTCTTT	CASGRTRRTEAFF
12	-	TRBJ2-5	-	TRBV30	TGTGCCTGGGGCAGGGCCGGGGAGACCCAGTACTTC	CAWGRAGETQYF
12	-	TRBJ1-2	once	TRBV11-2	TGTGCCAGCAGTCTTTGGGGCAATGGCTACACCTTC	CASSLWGNGYTF
16	-	TRBJ2-5	-	TRBV5-1	TGCGCCAGCAGCCCCGGACCCACTACAACTCAAGAGACCCAGTACTTC	CASSPGPTTTQETQYF
15	TRBD1	TRBJ2-1	-	TRBV13	TGTGCCAGCAGCCCGAGGGACAGGGCAGGGGATGAGCAGTTCTTC	CASSPRDRAGDEQFF
15	TRBD2	TRBJ2-7	-	TRBV5-1	TGCGCCAGCAGCAGGGGACTAGCGGATTACTACGAGCAGTACTTC	CASSRGLADYYEQYF
16	TRBD2	TRBJ2-1	-	TRBV5-1	TGCGCCAGCAGCCAGGGATGGCTAGCGGGAGTTTATGAGCAGTTCTTC	CASSQGWLAGVYEQFF
14	-	TRBJ2-3	-	TRBV2	TGTGCCAGCAGTGATTGGGTTTCCACAGATACGCAGTATTTT	CASSDWVSTDTQYF
16	TRBD1	TRBJ2-7	-	TRBV6-6	TGTGCCAGCAGCCTCGCGGGTGGGACAGGGGAGGACGAGCAGTACTTC	CASSLAGGTGEDEQYF
16	TRBD1	TRBJ2-1	-	TRBV28	TGTGCCAGCAGGTCCTACAGGGGGGCAGCCTACAATGAGCAGTTCTTC	CASRSYRGAAYNEQFF